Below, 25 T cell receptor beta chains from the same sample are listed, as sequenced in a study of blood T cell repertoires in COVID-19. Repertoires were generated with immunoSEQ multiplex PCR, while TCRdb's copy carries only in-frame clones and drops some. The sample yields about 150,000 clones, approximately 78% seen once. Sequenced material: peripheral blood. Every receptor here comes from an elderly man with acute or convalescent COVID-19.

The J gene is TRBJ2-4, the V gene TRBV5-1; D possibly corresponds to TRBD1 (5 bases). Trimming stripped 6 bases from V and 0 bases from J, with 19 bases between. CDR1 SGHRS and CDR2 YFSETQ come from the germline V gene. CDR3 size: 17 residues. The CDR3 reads CASTENGQILAKNIQYF. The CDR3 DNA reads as TGCGCCAGCACCGAAAACGGACAAATCCTAGCCAAAAACATTCAGTACTTC.

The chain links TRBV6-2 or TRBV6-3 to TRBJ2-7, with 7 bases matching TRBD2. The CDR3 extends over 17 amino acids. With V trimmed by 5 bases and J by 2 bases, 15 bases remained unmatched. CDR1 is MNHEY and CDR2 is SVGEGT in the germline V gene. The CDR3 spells CASSLRGQRGTTYEQYF. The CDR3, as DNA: TGTGCCAGCAGTCTTCGGGGCCAGCGGGGCACTACCTACGAGCAGTACTTC.

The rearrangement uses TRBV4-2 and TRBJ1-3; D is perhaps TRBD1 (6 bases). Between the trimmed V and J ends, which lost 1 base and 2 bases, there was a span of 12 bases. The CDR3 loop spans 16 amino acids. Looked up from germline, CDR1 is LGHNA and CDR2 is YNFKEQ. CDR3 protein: CASSQAAGAAGNTIYF. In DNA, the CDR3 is TGTGCCAGCAGCCAAGCGGCAGGGGCCGCTGGAAACACCATATATTTT.

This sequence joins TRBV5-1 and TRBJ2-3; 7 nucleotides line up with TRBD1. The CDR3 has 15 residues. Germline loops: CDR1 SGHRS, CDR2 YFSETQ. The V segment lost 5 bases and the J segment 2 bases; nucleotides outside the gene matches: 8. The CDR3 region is CASSDTGANTDTQYF. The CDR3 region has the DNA TGCGCCAGCAGTGATACAGGGGCGAACACAGATACGCAGTATTTT.

CDR3 sequence (DNA): TGTGCCAGCAGTTCCTCTTGGGAGGCCTATGGCTACACCTTC. Translated, it gives CASSSSWEAYGYTF. The chain has TRBV6-2 or TRBV6-3 and TRBJ1-2; D is unclear. V lost 4 bases to trimming and J lost 4 bases, with 13 bases between them. The CDR3 runs to 14 residues. Germline CDR1 reads MNHEY; CDR2 reads SVGEGT.

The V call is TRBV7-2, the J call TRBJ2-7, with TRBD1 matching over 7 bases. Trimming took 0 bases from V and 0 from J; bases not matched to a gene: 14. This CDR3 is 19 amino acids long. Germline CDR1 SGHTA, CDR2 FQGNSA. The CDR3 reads CASSLANFKDRLSSYEQYF. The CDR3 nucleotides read TGTGCCAGCAGCTTAGCGAATTTCAAGGACAGGTTAAGCTCCTACGAGCAGTACTTC.

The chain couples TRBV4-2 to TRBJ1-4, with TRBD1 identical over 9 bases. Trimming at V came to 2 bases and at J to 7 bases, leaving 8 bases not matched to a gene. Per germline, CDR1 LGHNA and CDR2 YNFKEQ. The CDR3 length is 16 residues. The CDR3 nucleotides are TGTGCCAGCAGCCAAAGTCCCGGACAGGGGACTGAAAAACTGTTTTTT. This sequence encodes CASSQSPGQGTEKLFF.

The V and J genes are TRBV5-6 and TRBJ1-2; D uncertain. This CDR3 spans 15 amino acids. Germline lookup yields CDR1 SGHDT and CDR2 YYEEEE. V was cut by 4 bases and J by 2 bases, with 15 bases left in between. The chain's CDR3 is CASSPVLRGNYGYTF. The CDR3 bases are TGTGCCAGCAGCCCCGTCCTCCGCGGAAACTATGGCTACACCTTC.

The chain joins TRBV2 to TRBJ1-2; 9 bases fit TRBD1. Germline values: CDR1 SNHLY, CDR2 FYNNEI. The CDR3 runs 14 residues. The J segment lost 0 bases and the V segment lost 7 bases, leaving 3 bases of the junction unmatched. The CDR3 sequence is CASKWTGANYGYTF. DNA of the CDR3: TGTGCCAGCAAGTGGACAGGGGCTAACTATGGCTACACCTTC.

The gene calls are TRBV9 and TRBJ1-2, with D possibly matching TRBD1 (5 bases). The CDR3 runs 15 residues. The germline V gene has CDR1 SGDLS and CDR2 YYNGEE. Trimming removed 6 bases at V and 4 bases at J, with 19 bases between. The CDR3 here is CASTRGGDQGYGYTF. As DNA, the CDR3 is TGTGCCAGCACCCGGGGGGGGGACCAGGGCTATGGCTACACCTTC.

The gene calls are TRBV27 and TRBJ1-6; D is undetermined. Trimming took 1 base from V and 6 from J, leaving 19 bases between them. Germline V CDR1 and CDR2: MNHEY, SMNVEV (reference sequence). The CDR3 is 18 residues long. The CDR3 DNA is TGTGCCAGCAGTTTATGGTCCCTCGGTCGGTTACTTAATTCACCCCTCCACTTT. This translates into CASSLWSLGRLLNSPLHF.

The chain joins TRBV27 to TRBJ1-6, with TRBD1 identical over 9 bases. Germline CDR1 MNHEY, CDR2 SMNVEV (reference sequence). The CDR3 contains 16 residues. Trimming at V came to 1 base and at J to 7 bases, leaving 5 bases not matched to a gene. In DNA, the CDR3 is TGTGCCAGCAGTTTATACAGGGGGCTTCAGAATTCACCCCTCCACTTT. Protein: CASSLYRGLQNSPLHF.

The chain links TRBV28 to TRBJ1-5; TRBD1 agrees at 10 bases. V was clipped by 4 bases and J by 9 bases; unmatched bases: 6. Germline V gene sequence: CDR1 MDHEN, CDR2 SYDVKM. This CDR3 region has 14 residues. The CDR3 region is CASSSGTGEGPQHF. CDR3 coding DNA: TGTGCCAGCAGTTCCGGGACAGGGGAAGGGCCCCAGCATTTT.

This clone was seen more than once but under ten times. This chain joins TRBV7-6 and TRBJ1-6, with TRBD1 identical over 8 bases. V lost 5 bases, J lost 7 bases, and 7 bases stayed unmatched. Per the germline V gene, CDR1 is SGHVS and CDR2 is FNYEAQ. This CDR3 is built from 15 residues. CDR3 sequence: CASSDSRGRNSPLHF. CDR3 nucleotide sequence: TGTGCCAGCAGCGATAGCAGGGGGCGAAATTCACCCCTCCACTTT.

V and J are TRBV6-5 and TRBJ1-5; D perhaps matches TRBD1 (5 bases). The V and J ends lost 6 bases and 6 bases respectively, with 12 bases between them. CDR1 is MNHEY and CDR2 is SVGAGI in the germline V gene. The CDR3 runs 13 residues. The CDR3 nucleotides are TGTGCCAGCAGCTCACAGGTATTTCAGCCCCAGCATTTT. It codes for CASSSQVFQPQHF.

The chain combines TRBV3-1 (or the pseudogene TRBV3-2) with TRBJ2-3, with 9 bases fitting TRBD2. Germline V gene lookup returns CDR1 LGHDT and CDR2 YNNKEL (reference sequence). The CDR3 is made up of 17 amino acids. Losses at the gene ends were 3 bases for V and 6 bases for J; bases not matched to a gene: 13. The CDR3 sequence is CASSQTFAGGGADTQYF. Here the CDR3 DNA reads TGTGCCAGCAGCCAGACCTTCGCGGGGGGGGGTGCGGATACGCAGTATTTT.

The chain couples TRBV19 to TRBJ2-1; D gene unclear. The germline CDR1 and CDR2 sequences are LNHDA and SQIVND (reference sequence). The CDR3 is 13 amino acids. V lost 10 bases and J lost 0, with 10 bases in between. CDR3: CAIVPSSYNEQFF. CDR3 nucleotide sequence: TGTGCCATTGTCCCGAGCTCCTACAATGAGCAGTTCTTC.

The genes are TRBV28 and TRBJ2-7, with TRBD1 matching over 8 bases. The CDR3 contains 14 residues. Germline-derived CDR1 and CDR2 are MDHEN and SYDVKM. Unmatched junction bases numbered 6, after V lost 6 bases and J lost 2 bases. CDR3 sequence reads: CASRPGQAAYEQYF. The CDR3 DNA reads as TGTGCCAGCAGACCGGGACAGGCGGCCTACGAGCAGTACTTC.

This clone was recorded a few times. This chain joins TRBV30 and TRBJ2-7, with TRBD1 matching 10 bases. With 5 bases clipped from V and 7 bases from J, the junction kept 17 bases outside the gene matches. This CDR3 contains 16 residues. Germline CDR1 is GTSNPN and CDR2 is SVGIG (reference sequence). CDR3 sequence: CAWERPRGTGVEEQYF. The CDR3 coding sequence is TGTGCCTGGGAACGTCCGAGGGGGACAGGGGTGGAAGAGCAGTACTTC.

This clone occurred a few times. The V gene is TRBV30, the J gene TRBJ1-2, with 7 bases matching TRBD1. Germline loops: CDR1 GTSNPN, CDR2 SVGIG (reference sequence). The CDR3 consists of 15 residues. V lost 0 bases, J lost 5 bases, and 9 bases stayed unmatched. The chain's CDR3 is CAWSVQGEIEYGYTF. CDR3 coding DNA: TGTGCCTGGAGTGTTCAGGGGGAAATAGAATATGGCTACACCTTC.

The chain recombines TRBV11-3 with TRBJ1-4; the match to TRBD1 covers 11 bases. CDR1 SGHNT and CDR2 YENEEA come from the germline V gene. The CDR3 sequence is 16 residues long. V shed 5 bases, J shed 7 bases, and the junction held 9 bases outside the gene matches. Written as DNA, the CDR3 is TGTGCCAGCAGCCCTACCCCGGACAGGGGGCGTGAAAAACTGTTTTTT. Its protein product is CASSPTPDRGREKLFF.

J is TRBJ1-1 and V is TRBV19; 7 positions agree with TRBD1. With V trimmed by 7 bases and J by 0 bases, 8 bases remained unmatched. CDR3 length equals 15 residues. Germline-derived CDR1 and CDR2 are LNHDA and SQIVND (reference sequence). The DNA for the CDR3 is TGTGCCAGTACTGACAGGGCCCAAATGAACACTGAAGCTTTCTTT. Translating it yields CASTDRAQMNTEAFF.

CDR3 coding DNA: TGCGCCAGCAGCCCCGGGACAGGGGGACCGGAGGCTGAAGCTTTCTTT. It specifies CASSPGTGGPEAEAFF. The chain has TRBV5-1 and TRBJ1-1; TRBD1 aligns across 11 bases. V was clipped by 4 bases and J by 6 bases; unmatched bases: 11. There are 16 residues in the CDR3. Germline values: CDR1 SGHRS, CDR2 YFSETQ.

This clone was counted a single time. In nucleotides, the CDR3 is TGTGCCAGCAGTTCGGGGGAGTTCGAGCAGTACTTC. This gives the protein CASSSGEFEQYF. V and J are TRBV12-3 or TRBV12-4 and TRBJ2-7; D possibly corresponds to TRBD2 (6 bases). CDR3 length equals 12 residues. With 4 bases removed from V and 6 bases from J, the gap between germline ends came to 10 bases.

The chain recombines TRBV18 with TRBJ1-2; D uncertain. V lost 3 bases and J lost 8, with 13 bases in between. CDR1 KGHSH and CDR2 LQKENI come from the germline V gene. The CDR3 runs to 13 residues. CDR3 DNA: TGTGCCAGCTCACCGGAGCCCTTACACGGCTACACCTTC. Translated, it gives CASSPEPLHGYTF.